This T cell receptor beta chain was captured in a study of blood T cell repertoires in COVID-19. The CDR3 is 16 residues long, counting both termini. Germline CDR1 and CDR2: MNHNS and SASEGT. The data were produced by immunoSEQ multiplex PCR, yet TCRdb's version contains in-frame clones alone and is incomplete. The data contain about 430,000 clones, 80% to 90% of them seen just once; the ten biggest clones take up 0.95% to 1.2%. On this clone itself: The DNA is left out, because the CDR3 cannot be placed on it with certainty; the CDR3 is given as TCRdb lists it.

The sample comprised PBMCs or T cells enriched from blood (not recorded which). The V and J genes are TRBV6-1 and TRBJ2-7; the table gives TRBD1 as D, unverified against the DNA. This sequence originates from a man under 40 who had recovered from COVID-19. The CDR3: CASSEAFWATSSTSYF.